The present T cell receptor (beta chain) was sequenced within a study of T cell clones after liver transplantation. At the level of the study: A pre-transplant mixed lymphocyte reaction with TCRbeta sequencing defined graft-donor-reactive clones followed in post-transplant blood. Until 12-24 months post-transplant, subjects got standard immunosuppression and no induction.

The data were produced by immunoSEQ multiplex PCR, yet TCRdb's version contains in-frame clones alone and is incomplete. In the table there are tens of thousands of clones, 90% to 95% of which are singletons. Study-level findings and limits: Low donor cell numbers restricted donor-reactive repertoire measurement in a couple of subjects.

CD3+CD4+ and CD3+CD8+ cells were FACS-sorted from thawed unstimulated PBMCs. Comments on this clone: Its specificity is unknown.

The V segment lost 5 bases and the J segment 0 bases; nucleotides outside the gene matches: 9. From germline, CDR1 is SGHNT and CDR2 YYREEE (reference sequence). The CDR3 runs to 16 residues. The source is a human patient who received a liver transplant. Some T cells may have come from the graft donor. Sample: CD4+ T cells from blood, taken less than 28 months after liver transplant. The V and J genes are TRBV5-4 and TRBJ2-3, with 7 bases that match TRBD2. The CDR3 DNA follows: TGTGCCAGCAGACCTAGCGGTGGGACTAGCACAGATACGCAGTATTTT. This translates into CASRPSGGTSTDTQYF.